A single T cell receptor beta chain is shown here with its context. Its recognized antigen is unknown. The input lacks base qualities; no much larger clone sits a single base away. As encoded in the germline V gene, CDR1 is MGHRA while CDR2 is YSYEKL. The CDR3 runs 16 residues from the cysteine to the phenylalanine. Here the CDR3 DNA is all that survives: 48 bases in frame from base 1. V sheds 4 bases and J sheds 6 bases, leaving 19 bases between their ends. The time point label, read with the paper, signifies: neoterminal ileum biopsy at postoperative endoscopy, about 6 months after surgery. Adults with ileal or ileocolonic Crohn's disease for whom ileocolonic resection was indicated were considered eligible. Before DNA extraction, whole ileal mucosal biopsies were kept frozen at -80 degrees C. Genomic DNA was extracted from frozen whole biopsies with a TRizol-based method and quantified on a NanoDrop 2000 spectrophotometer.

The data were obtained in a study of T cell repertoires in ileal Crohn's disease (dated by TCRdb to about 2019). Concerning the study at large: The median duration of disease was roughly 8.2 years, and at the time of surgery 35% of patients were active smokers. Every patient underwent surgery because of a complication, which was stricturing disease in around 61% and penetrating disease in around 39%. Roughly half of the patients were given postoperative therapy, with roughly 20 on anti-TNF agents and 11 to 12 on thiopurines. M6 samples consisted of neoterminal ileum biopsies collected during postoperative colonoscopy. TCR repertoire analysis was performed in 45 to 65 Crohn's disease patients drawn from a prospective multicentre cohort. Running in parallel with the study was a multicentre cohort set up to find predictors of early endoscopic recurrence following ileocolonic resection. Endoscopic postoperative recurrence was defined as a Rutgeerts score above i0. A total of 171 mucosal samples from roughly 60 patients were sequenced, collected from several sites on the surgical specimen and at postoperative endoscopy. General findings and caveats noted by the study authors: Only a subgroup of patients, of unstated size, had mucosal CD4 and CD8 T cells sorted and sequenced. Within the first year after surgery, the timing of postoperative endoscopy varied, and the median delay was roughly 6.6 months. Endoscopic recurrence was linked to a higher percentage of high-frequency clones at surgery, and recurrence occurred in every patient whose clonality exceeded 26.8% (18/57). A significantly higher proportion of clonal expansions was observed in active smokers at surgery than in non-smokers (25.9% vs 17.9%, p=0.02). More high-frequency clones were carried by sorted CD8 T cells than by CD4 T cells, suggesting that mucosal expansions were mainly CD8.

Around 0.45 micrograms of biopsy DNA per sample were submitted for commercial TCRB immunosequencing. A two-step, amplification bias-controlled multiplex PCR was used by Adaptive Biotechnology to amplify CDR3 regions from genomic DNA. Primers covering every V and J gene segment were used in the first PCR, while barcodes and Illumina adapters were added in the second PCR. CDR3 libraries were sequenced on an Illumina instrument. The study's own analysis went as follows. Vendor-provided pipelines were combined with custom analysis of raw data in R/Bioconductor under R version 3.3.0. Clonality, which ranges from 0 to 1, was calculated as the inverse of the normalised Shannon entropy across all productive clones. The repertoire share taken up by the top 100 clones defined high-frequency clones, and only clones that passed a 95% confidence test were kept. The Simpson index measured repertoire diversity, and the Morisita-Horn index measured overlap between samples. This immuneACCESS table, as held by TCRdb, lists in-frame sequences with V and J called but not all clones. Of the missing ones, under half trace to an unresolved V gene in checked studies; the others have no known cause. Clone size and V and J calls were adopted from that table, with D and trimming inferred from the DNA. A total of tens of thousands of clones appear in this sample, around 90% of them only once. The ten largest account for around 2.1% of the sample.

The chain is made from TRBV4-1 and TRBJ2-1, and possibly TRBD1, on 6 matching bases. This receptor was identified in an adult with Crohn's disease. The material sequenced was ileal tissue. The DNA is as follows: TGCGCCAGCAGCCCCACCCCACAGGGTGGTGGCAATGAGCAGTTCTTC. Its protein product is CASSPTPQGGGNEQFF.